This T cell receptor (beta chain) was identified in a study of T cell responses to AZD1222 COVID-19 vaccine. CDR1 SGDLS and CDR2 YYNGEE come from the germline V gene. The CDR3 loop spans 16 amino acids. Trimming removed 3 bases at V and 0 bases at J, with 10 bases between. Measured with immunoSEQ multiplex PCR; TCRdb has only the in-frame clones, and not every one. The data show tens of thousands of clones, over 75% seen once. As concerns this clone: The antigen is not known.

The study, taken as a whole, reports: Possibly, clonal diversity was underestimated; donors were largely white British and included more females.

Here the sequenced sample was peripheral blood, taken 28 days after the second AZD1222 dose. The origin of this receptor is an adult who received the AZD1222 COVID-19 vaccine. The chain couples TRBV9 to TRBJ1-6; the D gene is possibly TRBD1 (5 bases). The CDR3 bases are TGTGCCAGCAGCGAAGGGGTTAGCTCCTATAATTCACCCCTCCACTTT. Translating it yields CASSEGVSSYNSPLHF.